This T cell receptor beta chain was identified during a study of blood T cell repertoires in COVID-19. Looking at the study overall: From the United States, Italy and Spain came samples of acute and convalescent COVID-19. Sample material is recorded as cDNA or gDNA derived from T cells, B-cell-depleted T cells, or PBMCs.

TCRdb's table, derived via immunoSEQ multiplex PCR, lists solely in-frame clones and lacks some. The table records 300,000 to 400,000 clones, about 93% of them present only once. The length of the CDR3 is 19 residues. V gave up 2 bases and J gave up 2 bases; unmatched junction bases: 7. This clone is a singleton in its sample. This receptor was identified in a woman under 30 who had recovered from COVID-19. The chain uses TRBV23-1 and TRBJ2-3; 16 bases are shared with TRBD2. TRBV23-1 is annotated as an ORF whose role is uncertain. Sequencing was carried out using peripheral blood. CDR3 loop: CASSQLGLAGGPFTDTQYF. The DNA of the CDR3 is TGCGCCAGCAGTCAACTGGGACTAGCGGGAGGGCCTTTCACAGATACGCAGTATTTT.